The rows below give T cell receptor beta chains drawn from one sample of a study of blood T cell repertoires in COVID-19. The table came from immunoSEQ multiplex PCR; TCRdb's copy has only in-frame clones and leaves some out. The data hold about 240,000 clones, with around 86% observed a single time. Sequenced sample: PBMCs or T cells enriched from blood (not recorded which). All receptors come from a woman aged 40 to 50 with acute COVID-19. Each CDR3 is given with its conserved first and last residue. D genes are given only for firm matches. Expanded clones are given a class, and other clones once, few, many or no size at all.

d_gene	v_gene	j_gene	abundance	CDR3aa	CDR3nt
TRBD1	TRBV5-6	TRBJ2-2	NA	CASSSGQGVVTGELFF	TGTGCCAGCAGCTCGGGACAGGGGGTAGTCACCGGGGAGCTGTTTTTT
NA	TRBV4-2	TRBJ1-3	NA	CASSQEVQGLNTIYF	TGTGCCAGCAGCCAAGAGGTACAGGGTTTGAACACCATATATTTT
NA	TRBV9	TRBJ1-2	NA	CASSPQVLMVYGYTF	TGTGCCAGCAGCCCCCAGGTCTTGATGGTCTATGGCTACACCTTC
NA	TRBV19	TRBJ2-2	once	CASSIERELTGELFF	TGTGCCAGTAGTATAGAGCGGGAACTTACCGGGGAGCTGTTTTTT
NA	TRBV2	TRBJ1-5	NA	CASRASANQPQHF	TGTGCCAGCAGGGCAAGCGCAAATCAGCCCCAGCATTTT
NA	TRBV27	TRBJ2-7	NA	CASSFGRDSYEQYF	TGTGCCAGCAGCTTCGGCAGGGACTCCTACGAGCAGTACTTC
NA	TRBV5-1	TRBJ2-1	few	CASSLAVNNEQFF	TGCGCCAGCAGCTTGGCCGTAAACAATGAGCAGTTCTTC
TRBD1	TRBV5-1	TRBJ1-4	NA	CASSLASTGNEKLFF	TGCGCCAGCAGCTTGGCCTCGACAGGGAATGAAAAACTGTTTTTT
NA	TRBV5-6	TRBJ2-1	NA	CASSLETSSQFF	TGTGCCAGCAGCTTGGAAACTAGCTCCCAGTTCTTC
NA	TRBV27	TRBJ1-2	NA	CASKQGVEYGYTF	TGTGCCAGCAAGCAGGGTGTGGAGTATGGCTACACCTTC
TRBD1	TRBV28	TRBJ1-3	NA	CASITGAGNTIYF	TGTGCCAGCATAACAGGGGCTGGAAACACCATATATTTT
TRBD1	TRBV5-1	TRBJ2-7	NA	CASSQGAYEQYF	TGCGCCAGCTCCCAGGGGGCCTACGAGCAGTACTTC
TRBD2	TRBV5-1	TRBJ2-7	NA	CASSFSGRHDLHEQYF	TGCGCCAGCAGCTTTAGCGGGCGCCACGATTTGCACGAGCAGTACTTC
TRBD2	TRBV2	TRBJ2-5	NA	CASSSGSVETQYF	TGTGCCAGCTCCAGCGGGAGTGTGGAGACCCAGTACTTC
TRBD1	TRBV7-9	TRBJ2-5	NA	CASSPGTGAETQYF	TGTGCCAGCAGCCCGGGGACAGGGGCAGAGACCCAGTACTTC
NA	TRBV12-3/TRBV12-4	TRBJ1-1	once	CASSPGPRGAFF	TGTGCCAGCAGTCCCGGTCCTCGCGGAGCTTTCTTT
TRBD2	TRBV28	TRBJ2-3	NA	CASIRGGETTDTQYF	TGTGCCAGCATCCGGGGGGGGGAGACGACAGATACGCAGTATTTT
TRBD1	TRBV29-1	TRBJ1-5	NA	CSVREGGGQPQHF	TGCAGCGTTAGGGAAGGGGGCGGTCAGCCCCAGCATTTT
TRBD1	TRBV27	TRBJ2-1	NA	CASSLVGTGLYNEQFF	TGTGCCAGCAGTTTGGTCGGGACAGGGTTGTACAATGAGCAGTTCTTC
NA	TRBV5-8	TRBJ1-5	NA	CASSRDGDNQPQHF	TGTGCCAGCAGCCGGGATGGAGACAATCAGCCCCAGCATTTT
TRBD2	TRBV7-9	TRBJ2-3	NA	CASSRGTSGSTDTQYF	TGTGCCAGCAGCCGGGGGACTAGCGGTAGCACAGATACGCAGTATTTT
TRBD1	TRBV5-1	TRBJ2-1	NA	CASSLGQGIDEQFF	TGCGCCAGCAGCTTGGGACAGGGGATTGATGAGCAGTTCTTC
TRBD1	TRBV11-3	TRBJ2-7	NA	CASSEQTGQFTEQYF	TGTGCCAGCAGCGAACAGACAGGGCAGTTTACCGAGCAGTACTTC
NA	TRBV25-1	TRBJ2-1	NA	CASSGGGSSYNEQFF	TGTGCCAGCAGTGGAGGCGGAAGCTCCTACAATGAGCAGTTCTTC
NA	TRBV27	TRBJ1-6	NA	CASSNSPDYNSPLHF	TGTGCCAGCAGTAACTCACCCGACTATAATTCACCCCTCCACTTT
NA	TRBV24-1	TRBJ1-6	NA	CATSDLTNSSYNSPLHF	TGTGCCACCAGTGATTTAACGAACAGCTCCTATAATTCACCCCTCCACTTT
NA	TRBV13	TRBJ2-4	NA	CASSFSRGNIQYF	TGTGCCAGCAGCTTCTCTCGGGGGAACATTCAGTACTTC
TRBD2	TRBV2	TRBJ2-5	NA	CASRRLAGEETQYF	TGTGCCAGCAGAAGACTAGCGGGAGAAGAGACCCAGTACTTC
TRBD2	TRBV5-1	TRBJ2-5	NA	CASREGLGLETQYF	TGCGCCAGCAGGGAGGGACTAGGACTAGAGACCCAGTACTTC
TRBD2	TRBV7-3	TRBJ2-2	NA	CASSKSGTSGRAGELFF	TGTGCCAGCAGCAAAAGCGGGACTAGCGGGAGGGCCGGGGAGCTGTTTTTT
TRBD2	TRBV5-1	TRBJ2-2	NA	CASSLFLAGVDTGELFF	TGCGCCAGCAGCTTGTTTTTAGCGGGAGTCGACACCGGGGAGCTGTTTTTT
TRBD2	TRBV4-2	TRBJ2-7	few	CASSQDVAGVSEQYF	TGTGCCAGCAGCCAAGATGTAGCGGGAGTTTCCGAGCAGTACTTC
NA	TRBV15	TRBJ2-1	once	CATSTNPGNEQFF	TGTGCCACCAGCACTAATCCGGGAAATGAGCAGTTCTTC
NA	TRBV18	TRBJ2-3	NA	CASSPSGGTDTQYF	TGTGCCAGCTCACCTTCGGGAGGCACAGATACGCAGTATTTT
NA	TRBV19	TRBJ1-6	once	CASSIPNYNSPLHF	TGTGCCAGTAGTATTCCTAACTATAATTCACCCCTCCACTTT
TRBD1	TRBV19	TRBJ1-6	NA	CASTQQDRGFSPLHF	TGTGCCAGTACCCAACAGGACAGGGGGTTTTCACCCCTCCACTTT
TRBD1	TRBV27	TRBJ2-3	once	CATRGQGAGDTQYF	TGTGCCACCCGGGGACAGGGGGCCGGAGATACGCAGTATTTT
NA	TRBV30	TRBJ2-5	NA	CAWSSIPQETQYF	TGTGCCTGGAGTTCTATACCCCAAGAGACCCAGTACTTC
NA	TRBV7-3	TRBJ2-1	few	CASSPGSDYNEQFF	TGTGCCAGCAGCCCCGGGAGCGATTACAATGAGCAGTTCTTC
TRBD2	TRBV29-1	TRBJ2-5	NA	CSVGLAEFRETQYF	TGCAGCGTTGGACTAGCGGAATTTCGGGAGACCCAGTACTTC
NA	TRBV19	TRBJ1-2	NA	CASSIVQGGYTF	TGTGCCAGTAGTATTGTGCAGGGGGGCTACACCTTC
TRBD2	TRBV7-9	TRBJ2-2	NA	CASSIAGGRTGELFF	TGTGCCAGCAGCATAGCGGGAGGGCGCACCGGGGAGCTGTTTTTT
TRBD2	TRBV5-1	TRBJ2-3	NA	CASSPASGIDTQYF	TGCGCCAGCAGCCCGGCTAGCGGGATCGATACGCAGTATTTT
NA	TRBV5-1	TRBJ1-1	few	CASSLVYGDTEAFF	TGCGCCAGCAGCTTGGTGTACGGGGACACTGAAGCTTTCTTT
NA	TRBV6-5	TRBJ2-1	NA	CASSYSIAPNEQFF	TGTGCCAGCAGTTACTCGATAGCTCCGAATGAGCAGTTCTTC